This T cell receptor beta chain was captured in a study of CD8+CD57+ T cells in acquired aplastic anemia (dated by TCRdb to 2017 to 2018). Background on the whole study: Extracted DNA from sorted CD4+ and CD8+ cells averaged 3.2 ug, ranging from about 0.17 to 27.4 ug. Healthy donor samples averaged approximately 10 million reads for CD4+ and roughly 11 million for CD8+ cells. The study at large found these results: Fewer than 35 CD8+ CDR3 sequences were found to be shared between patients and controls, but these sequences appeared to be highly expressed in patients and within the immunodominant clones of the patients. CD8+ Simpson's diversity did not differ significantly between patients and healthy controls (P=0.060).

The study deep-sequenced TCR repertoires of sorted CD4+ and CD8+ blood T cells from severe aplastic anemia patients and healthy subjects. Ficoll-Paque density gradient centrifugation was used to isolate peripheral blood mononuclear cells. Before DNA was extracted, CD4+ and CD8+ T cells were sorted using either FACS or magnetic beads. CDR3 length: 12 amino acids, cysteine to phenylalanine. Just CDR3 DNA is preserved here, 36 bases in frame from base 1. The germline V gene specifies SGHVS as CDR1 and FNYEAQ as CDR2. V is pared back by 5 bases and J by 4 bases, with 8 bases lying between the germline termini. This clonotype was seen only a few times. Its antigen target is currently unknown. No base qualities exist here, and no much larger clone lies one base off it. Profiling of TCR beta VDJ combinations and CDR3 sequences used genomic DNA as the template. An Illumina HiSeq 2000 was used for TCR repertoire sequencing. The original pipeline was this. TRBV/TRBJ rearrangement plots, CDR3 size and DJ length profiles, and Simpson's diversity index were used to assess repertoires. The immunodominant clone was defined as the most abundant DNA sequence in deep sequencing data. CDR3 amino acid sequences were checked for sharing between subjects and were compared against published repertoires and the VDJdb database. TCRdb's own reprocessing of the public reads used fastp at Q25 and MiXCR and kept productive beta chains. A single entry per CDR3 protein holds the most common genes and DNA from its merged rows. In this record, the V and J calls reflect TCRdb's handling and not the investigators' own analysis. The sample table contains over 200,000 distinct CDR3 sequences; only one count was recorded for approximately 60% of them. The ten largest clones add up to approximately 30% of the sample.

The V and J genes are TRBV7-6 and TRBJ1-1; a confident D gene designation cannot be given. The sample comprised sorted CD4+, CD8+, or CD8+CD57+ T cells (not recorded which) from PBMCs. The sequence was collected from a human donor in good health. Here is the DNA: TGTGCCAGCAGCCGAAGCGGCACTGAAGCTTTCTTT. Its translation is CASSRSGTEAFF.